The next 30 T cell receptor beta chains were all read from a single sample in a study of spatial heterogeneity in lung cancer. Specified time point: sample taken at primary tumor resection. Each CDR3 protein is one row after TCRdb ran MiXCR on the 5' RACE reads. This table holds approximately 24,000 distinct CDR3 sequences, approximately 4.8% found once. The sample consisted of PBMCs, taken at surgery. The receptor source for this set is a male donor with early-stage non-small cell lung cancer.

The sample holds many counts of this clonotype. The genes are TRBV6-6 and TRBJ2-3; 7 nucleotides align to TRBD2. J gave up 1 base and V 6 bases, and 7 bases lay outside the gene matches. The CDR3 has 15 residues. The germline V gene encodes CDR1 MNHNY and CDR2 SVGAGI (reference sequence). CDR3 protein: CASRNSGFGTDTQYF. CDR3 in DNA: TGTGCCAGCAGAAATAGCGGGTTTGGCACAGATACGCAGTATTTT.

This clonotype is medium-sized. The genes are TRBV28 and TRBJ2-1, with 10 positions matching TRBD2. V trimming: 6 bases; J trimming: 8 bases; junction bases outside the gene matches: 7. Germline-derived CDR1 and CDR2 are MDHEN and SYDVKM. The CDR3 is 14 amino acids. In DNA, the CDR3 is TGTGCCAGCAGCCGACTAGCGGGTTACTATGAGCAGTTCTTC. Its protein is CASSRLAGYYEQFF.

By share, this clonotype ranks as medium-sized. V gene TRBV6-2 or TRBV6-3 combines with J gene TRBJ2-1, with 10 bases that match TRBD2. The V and J ends lost 1 base and 2 bases, in that order; junction bases with no gene match: 2. Germline V CDR1 and CDR2: MNHEY, SVGEGT. This CDR3 spans 16 amino acids. The CDR3 spells CASSYWTSGTYNEQFF. CDR3 DNA sequence: TGTGCCAGCAGTTACTGGACTAGCGGAACCTACAATGAGCAGTTCTTC.

This clonotype was counted a few times. J is TRBJ1-2 and V is TRBV30; D remains unclear. Trimming shortened V by 0 bases and J by 3 bases, and 5 bases separated the two germline ends. This CDR3 comprises 12 residues. The V gene's germline CDR1 is GTSNPN and CDR2 SVGIG (reference sequence). Here the CDR3 reads CAWSVADYGYTF. CDR3 DNA sequence: TGTGCCTGGAGTGTGGCAGACTATGGCTACACCTTC.

This clonotype has a count of ten or more. This sequence joins TRBV13 and TRBJ2-3, with D maybe TRBD2 (5 bases). Germline CDR1 PRHDT, CDR2 FYEKMQ (reference sequence). The CDR3 is made up of 15 amino acids. Deletions cut 4 bases from V and 1 base from J, with 12 bases between. The CDR3 DNA is TGTGCCAGCAGCTCTTCTACCGGGGGCACAGATACGCAGTATTTT. This translates into CASSSSTGGTDTQYF. Looking up the rest from reference TRBV13 and TRBJ2-3 gives the full variable domain: AAGVIQSPRHLIKEKRETATLKCYPIPRHDTVYWYQQGPGQDPQFLISFYEKMQSDKGSIPDRFSAQQFSDYHSELNMSSLELGDSALYFCASSSSTGGTDTQYFGPGTRLTVL.

This clonotype has a count of ten or more. V usage is TRBV7-2 and J usage is TRBJ1-1; D remains ambiguous. Trimming stripped 5 bases from V and 3 bases from J, with 10 bases between. This CDR3 comprises 13 residues. The germline V gene encodes CDR1 SGHTA and CDR2 FQGNSA. CDR3 protein: CASSQTAHTEAFF. The CDR3 coding sequence is TGTGCCAGCAGCCAAACGGCCCACACTGAAGCTTTCTTT. Filled out from reference TRBV7-2 and TRBJ1-1, the complete variable domain reads GAGVSQSPSNKVTEKGKDVELRCDPISGHTALYWYRQSLGQGLEFLIYFQGNSAPDKSGLPSDRFSAERTGGSVSTLTIQRTQQEDSAVYLCASSQTAHTEAFFGQGTRLTVV.

In its sample, this clonotype ranks as medium-sized. This chain uses TRBV24-1 with TRBJ1-5; no firm D call. The CDR3 is 12 amino acids. Germline V gene sequence: CDR1 KGHDR, CDR2 SFDVKD. The V gene lost 4 bases and the J gene lost 3 bases, with 3 bases spanning the gap. The CDR3 here is CATSDNNQPQHF. The DNA for the CDR3 is TGTGCCACCAGTGACAACAATCAGCCCCAGCATTTT.

This clonotype occurred many times. The V call is TRBV9, the J call TRBJ2-3, with D perhaps matching TRBD1 or TRBD2 (6 bases each). The CDR3 is 16 residues long. V was clipped by 4 bases and J by 5 bases, with 20 bases between them. Germline loops: CDR1 SGDLS, CDR2 YYNGEE. CDR3 coding DNA: TGTGCCAGCAGCCCACTTGGGGGGCGGGTTGGAGATACGCAGTATTTT. This encodes CASSPLGGRVGDTQYF.

This clonotype was seen repeatedly, ten times or more. V is TRBV28 and J is TRBJ2-1, with D possibly TRBD1 on 5 matching bases. Looked up from germline, CDR1 is MDHEN and CDR2 is SYDVKM. The germline V and J ends were trimmed by 2 bases and 6 bases, with 17 bases remaining between them. This CDR3 has 16 amino acids. The CDR3 nucleotides read TGTGCCAGCAGTTTAGTCGTGGGCAGAAGGGGCAATGAGCAGTTCTTC. The encoded protein is CASSLVVGRRGNEQFF.

In this sample, this clonotype turned up many times. The chain links TRBV20-1 to TRBJ1-1; a possible D gene is TRBD1 (5 bases). CDR1 and CDR2 from the germline V gene are DFQATT and SNEGSKA (reference sequence). V was trimmed by 2 bases and J by 3 bases, leaving 19 bases between them. The CDR3 covers 16 residues. The CDR3 DNA is TGCAGTGCTAGAAAAGGGTTGGGGCGTCGGGACACTGAAGCTTTCTTT. Translated, it gives CSARKGLGRRDTEAFF.

At least ten counts were recorded for this clonotype. The V gene is TRBV11-2, the J gene TRBJ2-7; D perhaps matches TRBD1 (5 bases). Trimming took 1 base from V and 7 from J, leaving 14 bases between them. Germline assignment: CDR1 SGHAT and CDR2 FQNNGV. This CDR3 has 14 residues. The CDR3 DNA is TGTGCCAGCAGCTTAGTTCAAGGGGCGAGTGAGCAGTACTTC. Its protein product is CASSLVQGASEQYF.

This clonotype was picked up many times. This chain connects TRBV7-9 to TRBJ1-3; the D gene is possibly TRBD1 (5 bases). Germline-derived CDR1 and CDR2 are SEHNR and FQNEAQ (reference sequence). This CDR3 is 16 amino acids long. Trimming cost V 10 bases and J 3 bases, with 22 bases left between them. This CDR3 reads CATRRSGDRNGNTIYF. The CDR3 DNA follows: TGTGCCACCCGAAGATCGGGGGACCGAAATGGAAACACCATATATTTT.

This clonotype was detected only a few times. The gene calls are TRBV12-3 or TRBV12-4 and TRBJ1-5; D remains ambiguous. V was shortened by 6 bases and J by 2 bases, with 14 bases between the two germline ends. CDR3 length equals 15 residues. The CDR3: CASSDNPEGNQPQHF. The CDR3 DNA follows: TGTGCCAGCAGCGACAACCCGGAGGGCAATCAGCCCCAGCATTTT.

This clonotype was counted ten times or more. The chain joins TRBV20-1 to TRBJ2-1; 8 nucleotides match TRBD1. Germline V gives CDR1 DFQATT, CDR2 SNEGSKA (reference sequence). After removal of 1 base from V and 0 bases from J, the junction contained 29 bases not matched to a gene. This CDR3 is 24 amino acids long. CDR3 nucleotide sequence: TGCAGTGCTAGAGCTACCTCGTCCGGGACAGGAGCAACCGGGACTCGTAACTCCTACAATGAGCAGTTCTTC. Its protein is CSARATSSGTGATGTRNSYNEQFF.

This clonotype came up many times. The V gene is TRBV28, the J gene TRBJ2-3, with TRBD1 matching over 10 bases. The germline V gene encodes CDR1 MDHEN and CDR2 SYDVKM. The CDR3 is made up of 16 amino acids. Trimming cost V 5 bases and J 3 bases; bases outside gene matches: 8. DNA of the CDR3: TGTGCCAGCAGTCCATACCCGGGACAGGGGACAGATACGCAGTATTTT. Translating it yields CASSPYPGQGTDTQYF.

The table lists this clonotype with many counts. The chain recombines TRBV6-2 or TRBV6-3 with TRBJ2-5; unclear D gene. Trimming shortened V by 8 bases and J by 4 bases, and 11 bases separated the two germline ends. The germline gives CDR1 MNHEY, CDR2 SVGEGT. This CDR3 is 12 amino acids long. The CDR3 spells CASCRGRETQYF. In DNA form, the CDR3 reads TGTGCCAGCTGTCGAGGCCGAGAGACCCAGTACTTC.

This clonotype was detected ten times or more. The chain links TRBV6-1 to TRBJ1-1; D uncertain. The CDR3 runs to 13 residues. Germline V gene sequence: CDR1 MNHNS, CDR2 SASEGT. V was shortened by 2 bases and J by 11 bases, with 15 bases between the two germline ends. CDR3 nucleotide sequence: TGTGCCAGCAGTGAAAGTAGGAGCCTTACGGCTTTCTTT. Amino acid sequence: CASSESRSLTAFF.

This clonotype was seen at least ten times. The V gene is TRBV6-1, the J gene TRBJ2-7; TRBD1 matches 7 bases. V shed 3 bases, J shed 6 bases, and the junction held 11 bases outside the gene matches. CDR1 is MNHNS and CDR2 is SASEGT in the germline V gene. The CDR3 sequence is 15 residues long. CDR3 nucleotides: TGTGCCAGCAGTGATCACAGGGGTTCCAGTAGCGAGCAGTACTTC. This encodes CASSDHRGSSSEQYF.

The chain carries TRBV6-5 and TRBJ1-5; D might be TRBD1 (6 bases). V dropped 6 bases and J dropped 2 bases, with 14 bases sitting between them. Per germline, CDR1 MNHEY and CDR2 SVGAGI. The CDR3 consists of 15 residues. This chain's CDR3 is CASRSTGKGNQPQHF. DNA for the CDR3: TGTGCCAGCAGGTCGACAGGTAAGGGCAATCAGCCCCAGCATTTT.

This chain connects TRBV20-1 to TRBJ2-1; tentative D call: TRBD2 (6 bases). V was clipped by 1 base and J by 1 base, with 11 bases between them. CDR3 size: 15 residues. Germline CDR1 is DFQATT and CDR2 is SNEGSKA (reference sequence). CDR3 nucleotides: TGCAGTGCTAGAGCGGTGCGGGAATCCTACAATGAGCAGTTCTTC. Its translation is CSARAVRESYNEQFF.

This clonotype was seen ten or more times. The chain links TRBV6-6 to TRBJ2-3; 7 bases map to TRBD1. The CDR3 sequence is 16 residues long. Germline V lookup: CDR1 MNHNY, CDR2 SVGAGI (reference sequence). Germline trimming cut 4 bases from V and 0 bases from J; bases unmatched to any gene: 7. The CDR3 DNA reads TGTGCCAGCAGTTCCCCCACAGGGGTAAGCACAGATACGCAGTATTTT. It is translated as CASSSPTGVSTDTQYF.

This clonotype was picked up many times. The J gene is TRBJ1-2, the V gene TRBV25-1; D possibly corresponds to TRBD1 (5 bases). Germline values: CDR1 MGHDK, CDR2 SYGVNS. V lost 4 bases, J lost 3 bases, and 27 bases lay in between. This CDR3 contains 19 residues. The CDR3 is CASSGGRAGGISVYYGYTF. The CDR3 nucleotides read TGTGCCAGCAGTGGAGGGCGGGCTGGGGGTATCTCCGTCTACTATGGCTACACCTTC.

With respect to this clonotype: The germline gene is not matched at one end of the junction; a read error may be the cause. The genes are TRBV14 and TRBJ2-5, with no clear D. Germline V lookup: CDR1 SGHDN, CDR2 FVKESK. CDR3 size: 11 residues. CDR3 DNA sequence: TGTGCCAGCAGCCAAGAACCGGGTCTGGACTTC. Its protein is CASSQEPGLDF.

This clonotype showed up many times. The chain recombines TRBV12-3 or TRBV12-4 with TRBJ2-7, with 9 bases aligning to TRBD1. The CDR3 extends over 17 amino acids. Trimming removed 0 bases from V and 0 bases from J; junction bases left unmatched: 6. The chain's CDR3 is CASSLARTGASSYEQYF. As DNA, the CDR3 is TGTGCCAGCAGTTTAGCGCGGACAGGGGCGAGCTCCTACGAGCAGTACTTC.

This clonotype was counted ten times or more. The chain joins TRBV20-1 to TRBJ2-3; D is uncertain. The CDR3 length is 10 residues. The V and J ends lost 4 bases and 10 bases respectively, with 9 bases between them. CDR1 and CDR2 (germline): DFQATT, SNEGSKA (reference sequence). The DNA for the CDR3 is TGCAGTGCTATGGTCCATGCGCAGTATTTT. This sequence encodes CSAMVHAQYF.

This clonotype was picked up many times. The chain recombines TRBV7-2 with TRBJ2-2, with D unclear. The V gene lost 3 bases and the J gene lost 3 bases, with 11 bases spanning the gap. Germline assignment: CDR1 SGHTA and CDR2 FQGNSA. The CDR3 loop spans 15 amino acids. For the CDR3, the DNA is TGTGCCAGCAGCTTTAATCTCTTGTACACCGGGGAGCTGTTTTTT. Encoded protein: CASSFNLLYTGELFF.

Within the sample, this clonotype is medium-sized (0.01 to 0.1%). V and J are TRBV7-3 and TRBJ2-3; D is uncertain. The length of the CDR3 is 14 residues. The V end was cut by 4 bases, the J end by 0 bases, with 8 bases between. Germline values: CDR1 SGHTA, CDR2 FQGTGA. Here the CDR3 DNA reads TGTGCCAGCAGCTCAACGACTAGCACAGATACGCAGTATTTT. Encoded protein: CASSSTTSTDTQYF.

There are many counts of this clonotype. The chain links TRBV12-3 or TRBV12-4 to TRBJ1-2; tentatively, D is TRBD1 (6 bases). The CDR3 has 15 amino acids. The V and J ends lost 1 base and 7 bases respectively, with 16 bases between them. The CDR3: CASSLGGAGKIGYTF. The CDR3 nucleotides read TGTGCCAGCAGTTTAGGGGGGGCAGGGAAAATTGGCTACACCTTC.

This clonotype was detected ten times or more. The genes are TRBV6-5 and TRBJ2-5, with D unclear. The CDR3 is made up of 17 amino acids. V shed 0 bases and J shed 5 bases, with 19 bases lying between them. From germline, CDR1 is MNHEY and CDR2 SVGAGI. The CDR3 DNA reads TGTGCCAGCAGTTACTCCCCCCAACACGGTACACGTGAGACCCAGTACTTC. It translates to CASSYSPQHGTRETQYF.

This clonotype was detected ten times or more. CDR3 DNA: TGTGCCAGCTCTCCGGACCTGGGGGATGAGCAGTTCTTC. This gives the protein CASSPDLGDEQFF. The gene calls are TRBV18 and TRBJ2-1; the D call may be TRBD1 or TRBD2 (5 bases each). Trimming removed 6 bases from V and 8 bases from J, with 14 bases in between. Germline assignment: CDR1 KGHSH and CDR2 LQKENI. The CDR3 length is 13 residues.